These 21 T cell receptor beta chains originate from one sample sequenced in a study of early T cells in non-severe SARS-CoV-2 infection. One entry per CDR3 protein, called by TCRdb with MiXCR from the 5' RACE reads. This table has fewer than 35,000 distinct CDR3 sequences, 5.5% to 8% appearing once. Sequenced: whole blood. The receptors here all came from an adult who was a healthcare worker with PCR-confirmed SARS-CoV-2 infection or an uninfected control (not recorded which).

This clonotype was detected a few times. The chain carries TRBV4-1 and TRBJ2-6; TRBD1 matches 12 bases. Germline assignment: CDR1 MGHRA and CDR2 YSYEKL. Trimming removed 3 bases from V and 1 base from J; junction bases left unmatched: 7. This CDR3 spans 19 amino acids. CDR3 loop: CASSQDPGQGASGANVLTF. The CDR3 region has the DNA TGCGCCAGCAGCCAGGATCCGGGACAGGGGGCTTCTGGGGCCAACGTCCTGACTTTC.

The chain employs TRBV4-2 and TRBJ1-5, with D hard to call. Germline CDR1 and CDR2: LGHNA and YNFKEQ. V dropped 0 bases and J dropped 3 bases, with 9 bases sitting between them. The CDR3 covers 15 residues. The DNA of the CDR3 is TGTGCCAGCAGCCAAGATCTGAGCACCAATCAGCCCCAGCATTTT. This gives the protein CASSQDLSTNQPQHF.

In its sample, this clonotype ranks as medium-sized. V and J are TRBV2 and TRBJ2-7, with D tentatively TRBD2 (5 bases). CDR3 length: 14 residues. V was pared by 5 bases and J by 1 base, with 12 bases between. Germline-derived CDR1 and CDR2 are SNHLY and FYNNEI. The DNA of the CDR3 is TGTGCCAGCAGTACACGGGAAGCGTCCTACGAGCAGTACTTC. This sequence encodes CASSTREASYEQYF.

Many counts were recorded for this clonotype. V gene TRBV12-3 or TRBV12-4 combines with J gene TRBJ1-1; D gene unclear. Between the trimmed V and J ends, which lost 8 bases and 7 bases, there was a span of 14 bases. This CDR3 is 12 amino acids long. This CDR3 is CASQRRGDEAFF. The CDR3 nucleotides are TGTGCCAGCCAACGGCGCGGAGATGAAGCTTTCTTT.

This clonotype was seen just once. A clone one base away is much larger, so this may be a read error. This sequence joins TRBV15 and TRBJ2-1; D is ambiguous. The germline V gene encodes CDR1 LNHNV and CDR2 YYDKDF (reference sequence). V was trimmed by 0 bases and J by 6 bases, leaving 12 bases between them. The CDR3 contains 15 residues. Here the CDR3 reads CATSRDRLEVNEQFF. For the CDR3, the DNA is TGTGCCACCAGCAGAGATCGATTAGAGGTCAATGAGCAGTTCTTC.

The sample holds many counts of this clonotype. The chain recombines TRBV29-1 with TRBJ2-1, with D hard to call. Germline V gene lookup returns CDR1 SQVTM and CDR2 ANQGSEA. The germline V and J ends were trimmed by 7 bases and 5 bases, with 12 bases remaining between them. The CDR3 spans 12 residues. Here the CDR3 DNA reads TGCAGCGCGATCCTAGATCACAATGAGCAGTTCTTC. This sequence encodes CSAILDHNEQFF.

This clonotype was counted only a few times. The DNA of the CDR3 is TGTGCCATCAGTGACTTTACTAGCTACGAGCAGTACTTC. It codes for CAISDFTSYEQYF. This chain joins TRBV10-3 and TRBJ2-7, with D possibly matching TRBD2 (5 bases). The germline V and J ends were trimmed by 3 bases and 3 bases, with 9 bases remaining between them. Germline V gene data show CDR1 as ENHRY and CDR2 as SYGVKD. The CDR3 length is 13 residues.

This clonotype was seen a few times. The chain combines TRBV11-2 with TRBJ2-1, with TRBD1 matching over 11 bases. V lost 5 bases and J lost 0; bases outside the gene matches: 15. The germline CDR1 and CDR2 sequences are SGHAT and FQNNGV. The CDR3 length is 20 residues. The CDR3 DNA follows: TGTGCCAGCAGCCGTCCGGGACAGGGGGTTGGGCGCTTCTCCTACAATGAGCAGTTCTTC. Protein sequence: CASSRPGQGVGRFSYNEQFF.

This clonotype has a count of ten or more. The chain combines TRBV2 with TRBJ2-2; 7 bases line up with TRBD2. The CDR3 runs to 16 residues. With V trimmed by 3 bases and J by 1 base, 5 bases remained unmatched. Germline CDR1 reads SNHLY; CDR2 reads FYNNEI. The CDR3 loop reads CASSETSPKNTGELFF. In nucleotides, the CDR3 is TGTGCCAGCAGTGAGACTAGCCCTAAGAACACCGGGGAGCTGTTTTTT.

Many counts were recorded for this clonotype. The chain couples TRBV29-1 to TRBJ2-7; 7 bases are shared with TRBD1. The CDR3 runs 12 residues. The V gene end was trimmed by 6 bases and the J gene end by 2 bases; junction bases not matched to a gene: 4. Germline V gene sequence: CDR1 SQVTM, CDR2 ANQGSEA. CDR3 region: CSVTGQTYEQYF. CDR3 DNA: TGCAGCGTAACGGGACAGACCTACGAGCAGTACTTC.

This clonotype was recorded at least ten times. The rearrangement uses TRBV20-1 and TRBJ2-5; D is undetermined. Per the germline V gene, CDR1 is DFQATT and CDR2 is SNEGSKA (reference sequence). CDR3 size: 12 residues. With 7 bases removed from V and 4 bases from J, the gap between germline ends came to 13 bases. The DNA of the CDR3 is TGCAGTGTCCCAAGGTCTGGAGAGACCCAGTACTTC. Its protein is CSVPRSGETQYF.

This clonotype was detected many times. The chain has TRBV28 and TRBJ2-5; the match to TRBD2 covers 8 bases. Germline values: CDR1 MDHEN, CDR2 SYDVKM. The CDR3 is 15 residues long. After removal of 6 bases from V and 2 bases from J, the junction contained 8 bases not matched to a gene. The CDR3 region is CASSTVLADQETQYF. Here the CDR3 DNA reads TGTGCCAGCAGCACCGTACTAGCGGATCAAGAGACCCAGTACTTC.

This clonotype appeared many times. The rearrangement uses TRBV5-6 and TRBJ2-1; D might be TRBD2 (5 bases). Trimming took off 0 bases at V and 6 bases at J, with 13 bases between the two ends. Germline V gives CDR1 SGHDT, CDR2 YYEEEE. This CDR3 has 15 amino acids. CDR3 DNA: TGTGCCAGCAGCTTGGGTCCGAGGGAGACCAATGAGCAGTTCTTC. It encodes CASSLGPRETNEQFF.

This clonotype has ten or more counts. The V and J genes are TRBV27 and TRBJ1-1, with D uncertain. The germline V and J ends were trimmed by 5 bases and 1 base, with 8 bases remaining between them. This CDR3 has 13 amino acids. Germline CDR1 MNHEY, CDR2 SMNVEV (reference sequence). CDR3 DNA sequence: TGTGCCAGCAGTCAACAGAGGAACACTGAAGCTTTCTTT. Its translation is CASSQQRNTEAFF.

This clonotype was picked up many times. V and J are TRBV20-1 and TRBJ2-3; 9 bases map to TRBD2. Per germline, CDR1 DFQATT and CDR2 SNEGSKA (reference sequence). V lost 3 bases, J lost 3 bases, and 7 bases stayed unmatched. There are 15 residues in the CDR3. This chain's CDR3 is CSASRREGGTDTQYF. The CDR3 bases are TGCAGTGCTAGTCGGCGGGAGGGCGGGACAGATACGCAGTATTTT.

The rearrangement joins TRBV15 to TRBJ2-1, with 8 nucleotides matching TRBD2. V shed 1 base and J 7 bases; nucleotides not matched to a gene: 9. Germline CDR1 is LNHNV and CDR2 is YYDKDF (reference sequence). This CDR3 contains 16 residues. The CDR3 spells CATSRATAGVGNEQFF. DNA for the CDR3: TGTGCCACCAGCAGAGCCACAGCGGGGGTGGGGAATGAGCAGTTCTTC.

This clonotype was observed at least ten times. The chain links TRBV18 to TRBJ2-4, with 9 bases identical to TRBD1. The CDR3 consists of 12 residues. Unmatched junction bases numbered 7, after V lost 6 bases and J lost 13 bases. CDR1 is KGHSH and CDR2 is LQKENI in the germline V gene. CDR3 sequence reads: CASSDLQGAQYF. DNA for the CDR3: TGTGCCAGCTCTGATCTACAGGGGGCGCAGTACTTC.

This clonotype occurred many times. The V and J genes are TRBV28 and TRBJ2-5; no definite D call. CDR3 length: 14 residues. Germline V CDR1 and CDR2: MDHEN, SYDVKM. V was clipped by 6 bases and J by 5 bases, with 16 bases between them. The CDR3 DNA is TGTGCCAGCAGCGTGGCCCGAAGAGCGGAGACCCAGTACTTC. Translation: CASSVARRAETQYF.

The sample holds many counts of this clonotype. The chain joins TRBV27 to TRBJ2-2, with D tentatively TRBD2 (5 bases). V lost 3 bases, J lost 6 bases, and 8 bases lay in between. The germline gives CDR1 MNHEY, CDR2 SMNVEV (reference sequence). This CDR3 comprises 13 residues. CDR3 DNA sequence: TGTGCCAGCAGTTTGACGGAGGCCGGGGAGCTGTTTTTT. This gives the protein CASSLTEAGELFF.

This clonotype was recorded at least ten times. This could be a read error, since a much larger clone is one nucleotide away. V is TRBV4-2 and J is TRBJ2-5; no firm D call. CDR1 LGHNA and CDR2 YNFKEQ come from the germline V gene. The V end was cut by 5 bases, the J end by 1 base, with 2 bases between. This CDR3 spans 11 amino acids. The CDR3 DNA is TGTGCCAGCAGCGCCCAAGAGACCCAGTACTTC. Translating it yields CASSAQETQYF.

The V and J genes are TRBV6-2 or TRBV6-3 and TRBJ2-5; 9 nucleotides match TRBD2. The junction had 8 bases not matched to a gene; V was cut back by 0 bases and J by 6 bases. From germline, CDR1 is MNHEY and CDR2 SVGEGT. The CDR3 has 16 amino acids. CDR3 sequence: CASSYSAGGPVKTQYF. The DNA for the CDR3 is TGTGCCAGCAGTTACTCGGCGGGAGGGCCCGTAAAGACCCAGTACTTC.